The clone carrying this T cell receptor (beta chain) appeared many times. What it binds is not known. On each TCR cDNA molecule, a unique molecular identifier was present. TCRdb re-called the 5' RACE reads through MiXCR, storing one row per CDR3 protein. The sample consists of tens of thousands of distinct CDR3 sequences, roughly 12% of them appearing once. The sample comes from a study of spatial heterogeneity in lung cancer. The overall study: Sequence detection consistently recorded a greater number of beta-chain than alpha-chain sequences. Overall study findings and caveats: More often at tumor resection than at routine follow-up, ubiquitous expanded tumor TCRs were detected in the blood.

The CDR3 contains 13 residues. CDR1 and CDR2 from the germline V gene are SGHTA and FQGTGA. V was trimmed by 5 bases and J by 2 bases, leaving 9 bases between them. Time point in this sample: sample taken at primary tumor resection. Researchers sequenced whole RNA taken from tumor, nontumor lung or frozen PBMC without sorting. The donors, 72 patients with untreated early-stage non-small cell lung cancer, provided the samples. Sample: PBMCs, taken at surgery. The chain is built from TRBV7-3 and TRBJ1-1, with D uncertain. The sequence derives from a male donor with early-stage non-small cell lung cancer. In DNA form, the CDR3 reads TGTGCCAGCAGCCTAGAGAGCAACACTGAAGCTTTCTTT. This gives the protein CASSLESNTEAFF.